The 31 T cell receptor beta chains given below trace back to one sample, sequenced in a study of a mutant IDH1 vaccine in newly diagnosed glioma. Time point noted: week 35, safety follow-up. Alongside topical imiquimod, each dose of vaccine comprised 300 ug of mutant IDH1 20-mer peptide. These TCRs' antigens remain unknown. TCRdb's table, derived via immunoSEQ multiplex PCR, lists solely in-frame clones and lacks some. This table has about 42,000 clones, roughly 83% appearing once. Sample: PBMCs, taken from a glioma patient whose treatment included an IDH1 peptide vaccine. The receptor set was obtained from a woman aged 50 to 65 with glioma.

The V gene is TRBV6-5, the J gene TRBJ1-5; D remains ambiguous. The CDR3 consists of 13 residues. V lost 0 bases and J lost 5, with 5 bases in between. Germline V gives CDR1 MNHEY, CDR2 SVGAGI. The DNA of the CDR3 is TGTGCCAGCAGTTACTCTTGGGATCAGCCCCAGCATTTT. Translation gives CASSYSWDQPQHF.

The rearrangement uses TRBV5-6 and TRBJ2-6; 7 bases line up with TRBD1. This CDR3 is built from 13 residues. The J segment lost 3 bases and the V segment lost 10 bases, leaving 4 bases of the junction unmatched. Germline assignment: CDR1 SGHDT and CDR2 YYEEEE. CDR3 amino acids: CADTGVGANVLTF. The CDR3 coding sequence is TGTGCCGATACAGGGGTTGGGGCCAACGTCCTGACTTTC.

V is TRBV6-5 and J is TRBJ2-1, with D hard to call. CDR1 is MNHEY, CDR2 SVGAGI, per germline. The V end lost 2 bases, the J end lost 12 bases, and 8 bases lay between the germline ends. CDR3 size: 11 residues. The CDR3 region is CASSYGVGQFF. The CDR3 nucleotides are TGTGCCAGCAGTTACGGGGTCGGGCAGTTCTTC.

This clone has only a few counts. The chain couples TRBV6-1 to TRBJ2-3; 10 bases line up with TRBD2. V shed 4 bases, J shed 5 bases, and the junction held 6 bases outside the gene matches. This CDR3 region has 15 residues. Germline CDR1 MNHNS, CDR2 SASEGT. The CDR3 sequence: CASSGSGGAVDTQYF. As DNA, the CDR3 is TGTGCCAGCAGTGGAAGCGGGGGGGCTGTAGATACGCAGTATTTT.

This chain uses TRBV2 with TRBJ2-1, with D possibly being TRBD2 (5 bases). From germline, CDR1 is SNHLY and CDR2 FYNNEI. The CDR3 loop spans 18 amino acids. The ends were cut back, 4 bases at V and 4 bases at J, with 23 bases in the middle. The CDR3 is CASSGGRGPQAVYNEQFF. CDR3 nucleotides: TGTGCCAGCAGTGGAGGTCGGGGTCCGCAGGCCGTTTACAATGAGCAGTTCTTC.

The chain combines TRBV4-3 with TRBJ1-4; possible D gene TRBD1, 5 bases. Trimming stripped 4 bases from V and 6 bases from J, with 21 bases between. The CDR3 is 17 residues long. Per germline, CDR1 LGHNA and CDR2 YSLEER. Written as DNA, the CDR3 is TGCGCCAGCAGCCGCGGGAAGCCGGGACCGCGTCATGAAAAACTGTTTTTT. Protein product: CASSRGKPGPRHEKLFF.

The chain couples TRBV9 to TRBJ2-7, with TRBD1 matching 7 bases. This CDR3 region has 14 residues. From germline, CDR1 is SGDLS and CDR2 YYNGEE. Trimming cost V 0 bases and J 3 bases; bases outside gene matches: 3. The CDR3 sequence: CASSVAPGGYEQYF. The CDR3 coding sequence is TGTGCCAGCAGCGTAGCTCCAGGGGGCTACGAGCAGTACTTC.

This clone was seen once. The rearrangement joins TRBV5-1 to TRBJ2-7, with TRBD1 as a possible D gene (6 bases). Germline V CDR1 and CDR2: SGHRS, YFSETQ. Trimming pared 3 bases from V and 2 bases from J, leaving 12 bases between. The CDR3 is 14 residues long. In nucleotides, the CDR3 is TGCGCCAGCAGCTGGACCGGGACAACCTACGAGCAGTACTTC. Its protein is CASSWTGTTYEQYF.

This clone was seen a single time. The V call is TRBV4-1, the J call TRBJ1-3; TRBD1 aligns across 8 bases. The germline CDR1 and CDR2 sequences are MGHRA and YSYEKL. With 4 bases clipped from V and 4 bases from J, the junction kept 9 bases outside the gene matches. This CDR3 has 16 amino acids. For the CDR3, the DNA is TGCGCCAGCAGCCGTGCCGGACAGGGAATCGGAAACACCATATATTTT. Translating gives CASSRAGQGIGNTIYF.

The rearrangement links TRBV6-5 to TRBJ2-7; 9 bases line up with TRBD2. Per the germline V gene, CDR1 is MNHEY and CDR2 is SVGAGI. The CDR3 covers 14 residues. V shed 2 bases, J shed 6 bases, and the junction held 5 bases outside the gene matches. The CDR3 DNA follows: TGTGCCAGCAGTTACGCGGGGGGGAGAAGCGAGCAGTACTTC. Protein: CASSYAGGRSEQYF.

In nucleotides, the CDR3 is TGCGCCAGCAGCCAAGGGGCCGGGATCTATGGGGGCTCCTACGAGCAGTACTTC. Protein: CASSQGAGIYGGSYEQYF. The V call is TRBV4-1, the J call TRBJ2-7; D may correspond to TRBD1 or TRBD2 (5 bases each). Germline V gene sequence: CDR1 MGHRA, CDR2 YSYEKL. The CDR3 has 18 amino acids. The V gene lost 1 base and the J gene lost 0 bases, with 19 bases spanning the gap.

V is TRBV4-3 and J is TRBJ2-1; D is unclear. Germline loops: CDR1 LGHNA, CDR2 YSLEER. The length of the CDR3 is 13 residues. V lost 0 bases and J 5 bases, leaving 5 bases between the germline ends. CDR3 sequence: CASSQDGDNEQFF. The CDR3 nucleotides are TGCGCCAGCAGCCAAGATGGGGACAATGAGCAGTTCTTC.

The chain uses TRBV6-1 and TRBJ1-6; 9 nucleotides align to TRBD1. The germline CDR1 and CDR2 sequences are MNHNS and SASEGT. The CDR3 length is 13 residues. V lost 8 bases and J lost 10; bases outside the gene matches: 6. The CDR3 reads CASVGQGQSPLHF. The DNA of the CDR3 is TGTGCCAGCGTGGGACAGGGACAATCACCCCTCCACTTT.

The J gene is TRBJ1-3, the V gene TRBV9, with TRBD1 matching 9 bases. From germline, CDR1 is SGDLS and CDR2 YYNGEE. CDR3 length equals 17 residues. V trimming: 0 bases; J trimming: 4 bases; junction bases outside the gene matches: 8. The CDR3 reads CASSVGTGAIMGNTIYF. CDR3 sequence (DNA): TGTGCCAGCAGCGTAGGGACAGGGGCCATTATGGGAAACACCATATATTTT.

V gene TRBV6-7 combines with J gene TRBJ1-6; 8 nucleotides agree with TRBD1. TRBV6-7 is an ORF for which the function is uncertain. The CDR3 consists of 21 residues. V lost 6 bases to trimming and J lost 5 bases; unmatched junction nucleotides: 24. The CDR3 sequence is CASSLFIWTRRRTGHNSPLHF. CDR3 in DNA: TGTGCCAGCAGCCTCTTCATTTGGACCCGTCGGAGGACAGGGCATAATTCACCCCTCCACTTT.

Written as DNA, the CDR3 is TGCGCCAGCAGCCAAGAAATTCAGGAAGGGATTAGGATGGATTCACCCCTCCACTTT. Translated: CASSQEIQEGIRMDSPLHF. The gene calls are TRBV4-1 and TRBJ1-6, with D unresolved. Germline-derived CDR1 and CDR2 are MGHRA and YSYEKL. With 0 bases removed from V and 8 bases from J, the gap between germline ends came to 23 bases. This CDR3 is built from 19 residues.

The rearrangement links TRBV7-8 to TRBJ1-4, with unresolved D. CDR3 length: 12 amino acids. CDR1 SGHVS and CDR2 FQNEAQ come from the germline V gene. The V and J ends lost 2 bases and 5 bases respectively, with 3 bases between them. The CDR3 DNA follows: TGTGCCAGCAGCTTAACGAATGAAAAACTGTTTTTT. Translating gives CASSLTNEKLFF. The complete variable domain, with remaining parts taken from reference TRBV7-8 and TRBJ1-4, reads GAGVSQSPRYKVAKRGQDVALRCDPISGHVSLFWYQQALGQGPEFLTYFQNEAQLDKSGLPSDRFFAERPEGSVSTLKIQRTQQEDSAVYLCASSLTNEKLFFGSGTQLSVL.

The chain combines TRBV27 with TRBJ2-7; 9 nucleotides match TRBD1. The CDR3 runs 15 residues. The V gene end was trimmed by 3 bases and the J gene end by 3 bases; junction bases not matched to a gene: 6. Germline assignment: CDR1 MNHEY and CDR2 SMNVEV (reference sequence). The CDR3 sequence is CASSLDRDRVYEQYF. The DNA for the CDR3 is TGTGCCAGCAGTTTGGACCGGGACAGGGTCTACGAGCAGTACTTC.

The CDR3 spells CSAQETQYF. As DNA, the CDR3 is TGCAGCGCTCAAGAGACCCAGTACTTC. V and J are TRBV29-1 and TRBJ2-5; D gene uncertain. Trimming took 7 bases from V and 2 from J, leaving 2 bases between them. The CDR3 loop spans 9 amino acids. The germline V gene encodes CDR1 SQVTM and CDR2 ANQGSEA. Based on the CDR3 plus reference TRBV29-1 and TRBJ2-5, the full variable domain is SAVISQKPSRDICQRGTSLTIQCQVDSQVTMMFWYRQQPGQSLTLIATANQGSEATYESGFVIDKFPISRPNLTFSTLTVSNMSPEDSSIYLCSAQETQYFGPGTRLLVL.

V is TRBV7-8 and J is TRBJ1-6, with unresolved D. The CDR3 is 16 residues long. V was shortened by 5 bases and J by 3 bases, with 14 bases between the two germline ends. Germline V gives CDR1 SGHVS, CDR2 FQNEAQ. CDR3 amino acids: CASSLGVGNYNSPLHF. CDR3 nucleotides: TGTGCCAGCAGCCTTGGGGTAGGCAACTATAATTCACCCCTCCACTTT.

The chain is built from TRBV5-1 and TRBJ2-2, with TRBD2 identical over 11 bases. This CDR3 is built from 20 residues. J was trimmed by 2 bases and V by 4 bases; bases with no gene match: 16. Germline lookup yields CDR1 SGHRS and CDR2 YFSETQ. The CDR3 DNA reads TGCGCCAGCAGCGCACGCCAGATGACTAGCGGGGTGATAAACACCGGGGAGCTGTTTTTT. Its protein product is CASSARQMTSGVINTGELFF.

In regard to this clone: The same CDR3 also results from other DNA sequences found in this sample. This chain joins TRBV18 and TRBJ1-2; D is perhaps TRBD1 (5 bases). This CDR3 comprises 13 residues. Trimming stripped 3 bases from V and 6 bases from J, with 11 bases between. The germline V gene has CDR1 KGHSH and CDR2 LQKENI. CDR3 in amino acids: CASSPQGANGYTF. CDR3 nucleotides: TGTGCCAGCTCACCTCAGGGAGCTAATGGCTACACCTTC.

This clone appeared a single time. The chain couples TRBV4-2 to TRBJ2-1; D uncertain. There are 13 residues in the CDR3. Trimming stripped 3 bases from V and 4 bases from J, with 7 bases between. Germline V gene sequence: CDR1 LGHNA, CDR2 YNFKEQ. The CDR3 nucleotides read TGTGCCAGCAGCCAGGCCCTTTACAATGAGCAGTTCTTC. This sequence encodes CASSQALYNEQFF.

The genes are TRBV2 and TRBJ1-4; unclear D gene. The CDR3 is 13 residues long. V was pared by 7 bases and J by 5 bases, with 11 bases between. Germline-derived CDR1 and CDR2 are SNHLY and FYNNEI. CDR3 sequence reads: CASTDPGNEKLFF. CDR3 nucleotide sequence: TGTGCCAGCACGGACCCTGGGAATGAAAAACTGTTTTTT.

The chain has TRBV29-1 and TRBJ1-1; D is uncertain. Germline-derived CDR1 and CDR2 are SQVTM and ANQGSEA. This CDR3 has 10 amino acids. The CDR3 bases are TGCAGTACCACCTCAAGTGAAGCTTTCTTT. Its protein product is CSTTSSEAFF.

CDR3 coding DNA: TGTGCCAGCAGTGATTCCACATCGGCTGGCTACACCTTC. It specifies CASSDSTSAGYTF. The chain carries TRBV6-1 and TRBJ1-2, with D unresolved. The length of the CDR3 is 13 residues. Germline-derived CDR1 and CDR2 are MNHNS and SASEGT. Trimming removed 3 bases at V and 7 bases at J, with 12 bases between.

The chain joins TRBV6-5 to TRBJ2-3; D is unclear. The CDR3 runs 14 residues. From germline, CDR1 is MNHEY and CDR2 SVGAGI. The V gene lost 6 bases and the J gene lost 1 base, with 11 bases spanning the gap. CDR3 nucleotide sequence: TGTGCCAGCAGGGGCTTTCGGGGCACAGATACGCAGTATTTT. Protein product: CASRGFRGTDTQYF.

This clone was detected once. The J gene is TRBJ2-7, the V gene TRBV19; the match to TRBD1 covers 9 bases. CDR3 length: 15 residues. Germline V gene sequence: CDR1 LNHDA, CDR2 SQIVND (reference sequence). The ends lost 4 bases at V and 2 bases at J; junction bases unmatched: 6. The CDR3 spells CASSKKGQGPYEQYF. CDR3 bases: TGTGCCAGTAGTAAGAAGGGACAGGGCCCCTACGAGCAGTACTTC.

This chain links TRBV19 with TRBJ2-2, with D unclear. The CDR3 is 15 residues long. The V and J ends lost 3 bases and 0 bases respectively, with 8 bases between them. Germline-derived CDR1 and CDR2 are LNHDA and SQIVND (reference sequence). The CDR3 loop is CASSITPANTGELFF. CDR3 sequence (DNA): TGTGCCAGTAGTATCACGCCGGCGAACACCGGGGAGCTGTTTTTT.

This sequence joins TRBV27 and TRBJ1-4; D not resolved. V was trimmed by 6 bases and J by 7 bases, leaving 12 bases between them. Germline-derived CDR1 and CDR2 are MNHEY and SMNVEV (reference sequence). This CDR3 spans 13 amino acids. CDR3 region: CASSPLLAEKLFF. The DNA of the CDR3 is TGTGCCAGCAGCCCCCTCCTAGCTGAAAAACTGTTTTTT.

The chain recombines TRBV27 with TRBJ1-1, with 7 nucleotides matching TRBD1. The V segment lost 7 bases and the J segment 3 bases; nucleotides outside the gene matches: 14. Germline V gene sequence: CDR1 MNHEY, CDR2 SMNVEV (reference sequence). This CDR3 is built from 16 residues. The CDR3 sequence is CASIPRPRGLHTEAFF. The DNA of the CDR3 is TGTGCCAGCATCCCCAGGCCGAGGGGGCTACACACTGAAGCTTTCTTT.